These 8 T cell receptor beta chains were sequenced from one sample in a study of identical twins. Each CDR3 protein gets one entry after TCRdb re-called the 5' RACE reads with MiXCR. The repertoire holds about 1.7 million distinct CDR3 sequences, with more than 30% as singletons. The sequenced sample consisted of cord blood. These receptors all stem from a newborn girl in good health.

This clonotype was seen more than once but under ten times. The V call is TRBV12-3 or TRBV12-4, the J call TRBJ2-3, with no clear D. Trimming left V 3 bases short and J 1 base short, with 11 bases between. This CDR3 region has 15 residues. CDR3 loop: CASSLTQLGTDTQYF. In nucleotides, the CDR3 is TGTGCCAGCAGTTTGACGCAGTTGGGCACAGATACGCAGTATTTT.

The chain recombines TRBV6-6 with TRBJ1-1, with D hard to call. The length of the CDR3 is 14 residues. The germline CDR1 and CDR2 sequences are MNHNY and SVGAGI (reference sequence). V lost 2 bases, J lost 0 bases, and 7 bases lay in between. The CDR3 reads CASSYGMMNTEAFF. The CDR3 bases are TGTGCCAGCAGTTACGGGATGATGAACACTGAAGCTTTCTTT.

The sample holds many counts of this clonotype. V usage is TRBV20-1 and J usage is TRBJ2-3; D is undetermined. This CDR3 is built from 11 residues. Trimming removed 3 bases at V and 6 bases at J, with 7 bases between. Looked up from germline, CDR1 is DFQATT and CDR2 is SNEGSKA (reference sequence). The DNA for the CDR3 is TGCAGTGCTAGCACGAAGGATACGCAGTATTTT. This codes for CSASTKDTQYF.

This clonotype was found a few times. V gene TRBV7-2 combines with J gene TRBJ1-2; unclear D gene. Per the germline V gene, CDR1 is SGHTA and CDR2 is FQGNSA. The ends were cut back, 0 bases at V and 4 bases at J, with 12 bases in the middle. This CDR3 comprises 15 residues. Here the CDR3 reads CASSLASLGSYGYTF. CDR3 bases: TGTGCCAGCAGCTTAGCATCTCTAGGTTCCTATGGCTACACCTTC. The full variable domain, completed using reference TRBV7-2 and TRBJ1-2, is GAGVSQSPSNKVTEKGKDVELRCDPISGHTALYWYRQSLGQGLEFLIYFQGNSAPDKSGLPSDRFSAERTGGSVSTLTIQRTQQEDSAVYLCASSLASLGSYGYTFGSGTRLTVV.

This chain links TRBV9 with TRBJ1-2; no clear D. CDR1 and CDR2 (germline): SGDLS, YYNGEE. Trimming took off 0 bases at V and 2 bases at J, with 8 bases between the two ends. The length of the CDR3 is 14 residues. CDR3 in amino acids: CASSVANPNYGYTF. The CDR3 DNA sequence: TGTGCCAGCAGCGTAGCTAATCCCAACTATGGCTACACCTTC.

This clonotype has more than one count but fewer than ten. V gene TRBV6-6 combines with J gene TRBJ2-5, with D perhaps TRBD2 (5 bases). This CDR3 contains 12 residues. Trimming took off 10 bases at V and 2 bases at J, with 11 bases between the two ends. Germline CDR1 MNHNY, CDR2 SVGAGI (reference sequence). The CDR3 sequence: CATGVRQETQYF. The CDR3 DNA follows: TGTGCCACCGGGGTGCGTCAAGAGACCCAGTACTTC.

This clonotype appeared a few times. This chain connects TRBV23-1 to TRBJ1-4; tentatively, D is TRBD1 (5 bases). TRBV23-1 is labeled an ORF, and its function is uncertain. The CDR3 is 15 residues long. V lost 0 bases and J lost 7, with 12 bases in between. CDR3 DNA sequence: TGCGCCAGCAGTCAATCGGGAGGGGAGGTTGAAAAACTGTTTTTT. Its translation: CASSQSGGEVEKLFF.

The rearrangement links TRBV20-1 to TRBJ1-2; TRBD1 is a possible D gene (5 bases). Per the germline V gene, CDR1 is DFQATT and CDR2 is SNEGSKA (reference sequence). V lost 1 base to trimming and J lost 2 bases, with 11 bases between them. This CDR3 region has 14 residues. The CDR3 DNA sequence: TGCAGTGCTAGAGCTCCGGGACGGAACTATGGCTACACCTTC. Its protein product is CSARAPGRNYGYTF.